These 26 T cell receptor beta chains share one sample of origin, sequenced in a study of blood T cell repertoires in COVID-19. Clones were read by immunoSEQ multiplex PCR, and TCRdb kept only the in-frame ones, dropping some. The table has tens of thousands of clones, about 90% seen once. The material sequenced was peripheral blood. The origin of the receptors is an elderly woman with acute or convalescent COVID-19.

Here the CDR3 DNA reads TGTGCCACCAGTGATGCCGGACAGGGGGATGTAGATACGCAGTATTTT. Its protein is CATSDAGQGDVDTQYF. The chain links TRBV24-1 to TRBJ2-3; 10 nucleotides match TRBD1. The length of the CDR3 is 16 residues. The ends lost 3 bases at V and 5 bases at J; junction bases unmatched: 7. The germline V gene has CDR1 KGHDR and CDR2 SFDVKD.

The chain recombines TRBV18 with TRBJ1-6, with TRBD1 identical over 7 bases. Germline V gene sequence: CDR1 KGHSH, CDR2 LQKENI. The CDR3 is 14 residues long. J was trimmed by 7 bases and V by 3 bases; bases with no gene match: 3. CDR3 region: CASSPGTVNSPLHF. The CDR3 DNA reads TGTGCCAGCTCACCTGGGACAGTGAATTCACCCCTCCACTTT.

The chain joins TRBV25-1 to TRBJ2-3; 9 bases align to TRBD2. CDR1 is MGHDK, CDR2 SYGVNS, per germline. The CDR3 is 16 amino acids. V lost 1 base, J lost 5 bases, and 7 bases stayed unmatched. In DNA, the CDR3 is TGTGCCAGCAGTGAATTGGGCGGGGGGGCCGGAGATACGCAGTATTTT. Protein sequence: CASSELGGGAGDTQYF.

V gene TRBV30 combines with J gene TRBJ1-1, with TRBD1 identical over 9 bases. The CDR3 sequence is 14 residues long. V shed 0 bases and J 4 bases; nucleotides not matched to a gene: 3. Germline-derived CDR1 and CDR2 are GTSNPN and SVGIG (reference sequence). CDR3 loop: CAWSVGQGSTEAFF. DNA of the CDR3: TGTGCCTGGAGTGTCGGACAGGGGAGCACTGAAGCTTTCTTT.

The rearrangement joins TRBV11-1 to TRBJ2-7, with unresolved D. Germline V gene sequence: CDR1 SGHAT, CDR2 FQDESV (reference sequence). V was trimmed by 1 base and J by 0 bases, leaving 10 bases between them. CDR3 length: 15 residues. CDR3 sequence: CASSLGAARSYEQYF. DNA for the CDR3: TGTGCCAGCAGCTTAGGGGCAGCCCGCTCCTACGAGCAGTACTTC.

The J gene is TRBJ1-5, the V gene TRBV29-1; D may be TRBD1 (6 bases). This CDR3 has 12 amino acids. The V end was cut by 4 bases, the J end by 5 bases, with 9 bases between. Per the germline V gene, CDR1 is SQVTM and CDR2 is ANQGSEA. CDR3 in amino acids: CSVGDKDQPQHF. The CDR3 DNA sequence: TGCAGCGTTGGGGACAAAGATCAGCCCCAGCATTTT.

This rearrangement joins TRBV18 to TRBJ2-2; 9 bases line up with TRBD1. V shed 3 bases and J 2 bases; nucleotides not matched to a gene: 4. This CDR3 has 16 residues. Looked up from germline, CDR1 is KGHSH and CDR2 is LQKENI. CDR3 amino acids: CASSPGTGLNTGELFF. CDR3 bases: TGTGCCAGCTCACCCGGGACAGGGCTCAACACCGGGGAGCTGTTTTTT. Combining the CDR3 with reference TRBV18 and TRBJ2-2 gives the whole variable domain NAGVMQNPRHLVRRRGQEARLRCSPMKGHSHVYWYRQLPEEGLKFMVYLQKENIIDESGMPKERFSAEFPKEGPSILRIQQVVRGDSAAYFCASSPGTGLNTGELFFGEGSRLTVL.

The genes are TRBV2 and TRBJ1-1, with D possibly TRBD1 on 6 matching bases. The ends were cut back, 2 bases at V and 4 bases at J, with 14 bases in the middle. The CDR3 is 15 residues long. Germline V gene lookup returns CDR1 SNHLY and CDR2 FYNNEI. CDR3 coding DNA: TGTGCCAGCAGTGAACAGGGGCCGCTGGGCACTGAAGCTTTCTTT. The encoded protein is CASSEQGPLGTEAFF.

V usage is TRBV6-5 and J usage is TRBJ2-1, with D maybe TRBD1 (5 bases). The germline gives CDR1 MNHEY, CDR2 SVGAGI. Trimming took 6 bases from V and 9 from J, leaving 12 bases between them. The CDR3 loop spans 12 amino acids. In nucleotides, the CDR3 is TGTGCCAGCAGCCAGGGTGGGCGTGAGCAGTTCTTC. It translates to CASSQGGREQFF.

The CDR3 DNA sequence: TGTGCCAGCAGGGACAGGGGAGGGGAGCTGTTTTTT. As protein: CASRDRGGELFF. The V call is TRBV2, the J call TRBJ2-2, with 9 bases that match TRBD1. Looked up from germline, CDR1 is SNHLY and CDR2 is FYNNEI. V was clipped by 6 bases and J by 8 bases; unmatched bases: 1. The CDR3 covers 12 residues. The whole variable domain, filled in from reference TRBV2 and TRBJ2-2, reads EPEVTQTPSHQVTQMGQEVILRCVPISNHLYFYWYRQILGQKVEFLVSFYNNEISEKSEIFDDQFSVERPDGSNFTLKIRSTKLEDSAMYFCASRDRGGELFFGEGSRLTVL.

The V gene is TRBV6-5, the J gene TRBJ2-5; TRBD2 might be the D (5 bases). The V end lost 7 bases, the J end lost 5 bases, and 14 bases lay between the germline ends. The germline CDR1 and CDR2 sequences are MNHEY and SVGAGI. The CDR3 has 13 residues. CDR3 coding DNA: TGTGCCAGCAATGTCGGGGTAGGGGAGACCCAGTACTTC. It codes for CASNVGVGETQYF.

V gene TRBV7-8 combines with J gene TRBJ1-2, with unresolved D. The ends were cut back, 5 bases at V and 7 bases at J, with 8 bases in the middle. CDR3 length: 11 residues. Germline-derived CDR1 and CDR2 are SGHVS and FQNEAQ. The CDR3, as DNA: TGTGCCAGCAGCCTCGTATCTGGCTACACCTTC. Translation gives CASSLVSGYTF. Filled out from reference TRBV7-8 and TRBJ1-2, the complete variable domain reads GAGVSQSPRYKVAKRGQDVALRCDPISGHVSLFWYQQALGQGPEFLTYFQNEAQLDKSGLPSDRFFAERPEGSVSTLKIQRTQQEDSAVYLCASSLVSGYTFGSGTRLTVV.

This clone was observed a single time. This chain uses TRBV7-9 with TRBJ2-3; TRBD2 matches at 10 bases. V was pared by 2 bases and J by 10 bases, with 9 bases of the junction left unmatched. CDR3 size: 15 residues. Germline V CDR1 and CDR2: SEHNR, FQNEAQ (reference sequence). DNA for the CDR3: TGTGCCAGCAGCTTACTAGCGGGGGCACCCGCTGCGCAGTATTTT. Protein sequence: CASSLLAGAPAAQYF. Variable domain in full (rest from reference TRBV7-9 and TRBJ2-3): DTGVSQNPRHKITKRGQNVTFRCDPISEHNRLYWYRQTLGQGPEFLTYFQNEAQLEKSRLLSDRFSAERPKGSFSTLEIQRTEQGDSAMYLCASSLLAGAPAAQYFGPGTRLTVL.

The CDR3 loop is CASNSGKETQYF. DNA of the CDR3: TGTGCCAGCAACTCAGGGAAAGAGACCCAGTACTTC. The chain links TRBV5-8 to TRBJ2-5; D is possibly TRBD1 (5 bases). Germline CDR1 and CDR2: SGHTS and YDEGEE. There are 12 residues in the CDR3. The V end lost 6 bases, the J end lost 3 bases, and 9 bases lay between the germline ends.

This clone was recorded once. The J gene is TRBJ1-5, the V gene TRBV27; a weak D match, TRBD1 (5 bases). Germline CDR1 is MNHEY and CDR2 is SMNVEV (reference sequence). The CDR3 length is 14 residues. Between the trimmed V and J ends, which lost 2 bases and 2 bases, there was a span of 7 bases. The CDR3 loop is CASSLGGGNQPQHF. DNA of the CDR3: TGTGCCAGCAGTTTAGGGGGGGGCAATCAGCCCCAGCATTTT.

V is TRBV6-4 and J is TRBJ2-1; 10 bases agree with TRBD2. The ends lost 6 bases at V and 5 bases at J; junction bases unmatched: 7. Germline CDR1 reads MRHNA; CDR2 reads SNTAGT. There are 15 residues in the CDR3. The CDR3 sequence is CASRRTSGNNNEQFF. The CDR3, as DNA: TGTGCCAGCAGAAGGACTAGCGGAAATAACAATGAGCAGTTCTTC.

The chain has TRBV19 and TRBJ2-7, with 8 nucleotides matching TRBD1. CDR1 and CDR2 (germline): LNHDA, SQIVND (reference sequence). V shed 6 bases, J shed 1 base, and the junction held 8 bases outside the gene matches. CDR3 length: 15 residues. The CDR3 spells CASRDAGGESYEQYF. DNA for the CDR3: TGTGCCAGTAGAGACGCAGGGGGCGAGTCCTACGAGCAGTACTTC.

The chain couples TRBV5-5 to TRBJ1-2; D unclear. Deletions cut 4 bases from V and 8 bases from J, with 18 bases between. The CDR3 extends over 14 amino acids. Looked up from germline, CDR1 is SGHKS and CDR2 is YYEKEE (reference sequence). CDR3 in DNA: TGTGCCAGCAGCCCGAGTTCCGGGGTCTGGGGCTACACCTTC. Amino acids: CASSPSSGVWGYTF. Full variable domain (rest looked up from reference TRBV5-5 and TRBJ1-2): DAGVTQSPTHLIKTRGQQVTLRCSPISGHKSVSWYQQVLGQGPQFIFQYYEKEERGRGNFPDRFSARQFPNYSSELNVNALLLGDSALYLCASSPSSGVWGYTFGSGTRLTVV.

The chain recombines TRBV4-3 with TRBJ1-2, with TRBD1 identical over 7 bases. V trimming: 4 bases; J trimming: 6 bases; junction bases outside the gene matches: 5. This CDR3 is 13 amino acids long. Germline assignment: CDR1 LGHNA and CDR2 YSLEER. The CDR3 loop reads CASSPGQADGYTF. CDR3 nucleotide sequence: TGCGCCAGCAGCCCCGGACAGGCGGATGGCTACACCTTC.

The rearrangement joins TRBV7-3 to TRBJ2-2; the match to TRBD1 covers 7 bases. The J segment lost 3 bases and the V segment lost 2 bases, leaving 6 bases of the junction unmatched. From germline, CDR1 is SGHTA and CDR2 FQGTGA. This CDR3 is built from 16 residues. In DNA, the CDR3 is TGTGCCAGCAGCTTACGGCCACAGGGGTACACCGGGGAGCTGTTTTTT. This codes for CASSLRPQGYTGELFF.

V is TRBV19 and J is TRBJ2-5; unclear D gene. The V end was cut by 1 base, the J end by 4 bases, with 7 bases between. CDR1 is LNHDA, CDR2 SQIVND, per germline (reference sequence). The CDR3 totals 13 residues. CDR3 sequence: CASSIVHRETQYF. The CDR3 DNA is TGTGCCAGTAGTATAGTTCACAGAGAGACCCAGTACTTC.

The V call is TRBV5-6, the J call TRBJ2-5; 8 nucleotides line up with TRBD1. The J segment lost 4 bases and the V segment lost 4 bases, leaving 3 bases of the junction unmatched. Germline V gene sequence: CDR1 SGHDT, CDR2 YYEEEE. This CDR3 comprises 13 residues. CDR3 residues: CASSIQGAETQYF. In DNA, the CDR3 is TGTGCCAGCAGCATTCAGGGGGCAGAGACCCAGTACTTC. Full variable domain (remainder filled in from reference TRBV5-6 and TRBJ2-5): DAGVTQSPTHLIKTRGQQVTLRCSPKSGHDTVSWYQQALGQGPQFIFQYYEEEERQRGNFPDRFSGHQFPNYSSELNVNALLLGDSALYLCASSIQGAETQYFGPGTRLLVL.

The chain carries TRBV5-1 and TRBJ2-5, with 8 bases aligning to TRBD1. The CDR3 runs 15 residues. The germline gives CDR1 SGHRS, CDR2 YFSETQ. With 0 bases clipped from V and 2 bases from J, the junction kept 3 bases outside the gene matches. In nucleotides, the CDR3 is TGCGCCAGCAGCTTGGGCGACAGGGGTCAAGAGACCCAGTACTTC. Translating gives CASSLGDRGQETQYF.

The J gene is TRBJ2-3, the V gene TRBV7-2, with D maybe TRBD2 (7 bases). V lost 3 bases, J lost 6 bases, and 19 bases lay in between. CDR3 length equals 16 residues. Germline-derived CDR1 and CDR2 are SGHTA and FQGNSA. The CDR3 sequence: CASSFKSPAGADTQYF. The CDR3, as DNA: TGTGCCAGCAGCTTCAAGAGTCCGGCGGGGGCCGATACGCAGTATTTT.

The chain joins TRBV27 to TRBJ1-5; D might be TRBD1 (6 bases). This CDR3 spans 15 amino acids. Trimming cost V 4 bases and J 0 bases, with 10 bases left between them. Germline CDR1 and CDR2: MNHEY and SMNVEV (reference sequence). The DNA of the CDR3 is TGTGCCAGCAGTTCGGGACAATATAGCAATCAGCCCCAGCATTTT. As protein: CASSSGQYSNQPQHF.

The chain has TRBV27 and TRBJ1-2, with 7 bases aligning to TRBD1. In germline, CDR1 is MNHEY, CDR2 SMNVEV (reference sequence). J lost 4 bases, V lost 3 bases, and 14 bases had no gene match. The CDR3 length is 17 residues. CDR3 protein: CASSLLAPGGSGYGYTF. Written as DNA, the CDR3 is TGTGCCAGCAGTTTGCTTGCTCCAGGGGGTAGTGGCTATGGCTACACCTTC.